The entry below gives a single T cell receptor (beta chain) sequence along with its context. This CDR3 has 16 amino acids. V lost 6 bases and J lost 3; bases outside the gene matches: 5. Germline assignment: CDR1 SGHDN and CDR2 FVKESK. TCRdb used MiXCR to reprocess the multiplex PCR reads, holding one entry per CDR3 protein. Among roughly 20,000 distinct CDR3 sequences listed, around 41% were seen once. This sample was included in a study of breast tumors, draining lymph nodes, adjacent tissues. The sequenced sample was breast tumor tissue. J is TRBJ2-2 and V is TRBV14, with 12 bases aligning to TRBD2. The sequence was collected from a female donor with breast cancer. Some clones in this sample may be carry-over from other donors' samples. Here the CDR3 DNA reads TGTGCCAGCAGTCAACTAGCGGGAGGATACACCGGGGAGCTGTTTTTT. This translates into CASSQLAGGYTGELFF.